Here is one T cell receptor beta chain with its context. No antigen is known for it. This record belongs to a study of cytomegalovirus exposure and HLA in healthy donors. Study-wide results and limits: Association of a missense DCLRE1C variant with TCR beta V- and J-gene trimming was reported in a later analysis. The dataset shows that most TCR sequences were rare, while some public TCRs occurred in many donors.

In germline, CDR1 is KGHSH, CDR2 LQKENI. The CDR3 contains 12 residues. The V gene end was trimmed by 3 bases and the J gene end by 6 bases; junction bases not matched to a gene: 2. PCR used 60 Vbeta primers and 13 Jbeta primers. In the authors' methods: A follow-up analysis tallied around 80 million unique TCR beta chains, approximately 10 million shared. Only in-frame clones appear in the TCRdb table, and some are missing; sequencing was by immunoSEQ multiplex PCR. V and J calls and clone size are as listed in that table; D and trimming were resolved from the DNA. The sample lists more than 95,000 clones; roughly three quarters were seen once.

The sample was PBMCs. V and J are TRBV18 and TRBJ2-7, with 7 bases fitting TRBD1. This TCR was recovered from a young woman in good health and CMV-seronegative. The CDR3 DNA is TGTGCCAGCTCACCTAACAGGGGCGAGCAGTACTTC. This codes for CASSPNRGEQYF.